These 19 T cell receptor beta chains share one sample of origin, sequenced in a study of cytomegalovirus exposure and HLA in healthy donors (dated by TCRdb to 2017 to 2019). The receptor library was made with the immunoSEQ multiplex PCR assay. For the multiplex PCR, a mixture combining 60 forward primers for TCR Vbeta segments and 13 reverse primers for TCR Jbeta segments was used. What TCRdb holds here is the immuneACCESS table cut down to in-frame rearrangements. Part of the clones is not present; checked against another copy, under half of the missing clones reflect an unresolved V gene, and the others are unexplained. This specimen's table enumerates tens of thousands of clones. The ten largest clones take up less than 4.5% of the sample. Input material: PBMCs. Every receptor here comes from a male donor in good health and CMV-seronegative.

The chain links TRBV4-2 to TRBJ2-5; 10 bases agree with TRBD2. This CDR3 contains 18 residues. With V trimmed by 3 bases and J by 6 bases, 16 bases remained unmatched. Per germline, CDR1 LGHNA and CDR2 YNFKEQ. The CDR3 loop is CASSHPFASGGADKTQYF. The CDR3 bases are TGTGCCAGCAGCCATCCCTTTGCGAGCGGGGGGGCCGATAAGACCCAGTACTTC.

The chain joins TRBV14 to TRBJ1-4; TRBD1 aligns across 10 bases. The trim removed 6 bases at V and 3 bases at J, leaving 13 bases unmatched. CDR1 is SGHDN, CDR2 FVKESK, per germline. This CDR3 is built from 18 residues. Written as DNA, the CDR3 is TGTGCCAGCAGACCCTCCGGGACAGGGGTTATAGCTAATGAAAAACTGTTTTTT. It translates to CASRPSGTGVIANEKLFF.

This chain links TRBV28 with TRBJ2-7; possible D gene TRBD1, 5 bases. Germline V gene sequence: CDR1 MDHEN, CDR2 SYDVKM. The V end lost 3 bases, the J end lost 4 bases, and 10 bases lay between the germline ends. The CDR3 covers 13 residues. The CDR3 protein is CASSLARDYEQYF. The CDR3 region has the DNA TGTGCCAGCAGTTTGGCCAGGGATTACGAGCAGTACTTC.

J is TRBJ2-6 and V is TRBV7-9, with D hard to call. The CDR3 length is 16 residues. V shed 0 bases and J shed 2 bases, with 8 bases lying between them. Germline V gene sequence: CDR1 SEHNR, CDR2 FQNEAQ (reference sequence). CDR3 sequence: CASSLAPTTGANVLTF. Here the CDR3 DNA reads TGTGCCAGCAGCTTAGCCCCGACAACTGGGGCCAACGTCCTGACTTTC.

The V gene is TRBV4-2, the J gene TRBJ2-7, with 8 bases fitting TRBD2. The junction had 4 bases not matched to a gene; V was cut back by 5 bases and J by 1 base. The CDR3 is 14 amino acids. Germline V gene lookup returns CDR1 LGHNA and CDR2 YNFKEQ. The CDR3 DNA is TGTGCCAGCAGCTACGGGACTAGGTCCTACGAGCAGTACTTC. This codes for CASSYGTRSYEQYF.

V and J are TRBV7-3 and TRBJ2-5; D remains unclear. Gene TRBJ2-7 matches the end of the DNA better, so the J call may be wrong. Germline CDR1 reads SGHTA; CDR2 reads FQGTGA. The length of the CDR3 is 14 residues. The CDR3 spells CASSPSVSSYEQYF. CDR3 nucleotide sequence: TGTGCCAGCAGCCCCTCGGTGAGCTCCTACGAGCAGTACTTC.

J is TRBJ2-7 and V is TRBV18; tentative D call: TRBD1 (6 bases). There are 14 residues in the CDR3. Trimming stripped 2 bases from V and 1 base from J, with 9 bases between. From germline, CDR1 is KGHSH and CDR2 LQKENI. This CDR3 reads CASSPGTRSYEQYF. DNA for the CDR3: TGTGCCAGCTCACCAGGGACAAGGTCCTACGAGCAGTACTTC.

CDR3 DNA: TGCGCCAGCAGCCAAGATCCAGGTTTCGACAATGAGCAGTTCTTC. This codes for CASSQDPGFDNEQFF. This sequence joins TRBV4-1 and TRBJ2-1; D gene ambiguous. The germline V and J ends were trimmed by 0 bases and 5 bases, with 11 bases remaining between them. The CDR3 spans 15 residues. Per germline, CDR1 MGHRA and CDR2 YSYEKL.

V and J are TRBV28 and TRBJ2-7; no firm D call. Trimming removed 7 bases from V and 5 bases from J, with 9 bases in between. Germline V CDR1 and CDR2: MDHEN, SYDVKM. There are 11 residues in the CDR3. Here the CDR3 reads CASNTQNEQYF. CDR3 DNA: TGTGCCAGCAACACACAGAACGAGCAGTACTTC.

The chain employs TRBV4-2 and TRBJ2-5; 12 bases are a match to TRBD2. The length of the CDR3 is 19 residues. Germline lookup yields CDR1 LGHNA and CDR2 YNFKEQ. J gave up 1 base and V 1 base, and 10 bases lay outside the gene matches. The CDR3 here is CASSQGKGPTSGSQETQYF. The CDR3 nucleotides read TGTGCCAGCAGCCAAGGAAAAGGACCGACTAGCGGGAGCCAAGAGACCCAGTACTTC.

As to this clone: Germline and junction disagree at one end, which may indicate a read error. V is TRBV5-1 and J is TRBJ2-3, with 11 bases that match TRBD2. Per germline, CDR1 SGHRS and CDR2 YFSETQ. The CDR3 is 17 amino acids. Here the CDR3 reads CASSPLSGTSGTDKQYF. The CDR3 DNA reads TGCGCCAGCAGCCCTCTTTCCGGGACTAGCGGCACAGATAAGCAGTATTTT.

CDR3 protein: CASFTLLPHHHNYGYTF. CDR3 DNA sequence: TGTGCCAGCTTCACCCTCCTACCTCACCATCACAACTATGGCTACACCTTC. The V gene is TRBV18, the J gene TRBJ1-2, with D uncertain. CDR3 length equals 17 residues. In germline, CDR1 is KGHSH, CDR2 LQKENI. With 7 bases removed from V and 2 bases from J, the gap between germline ends came to 23 bases.

V is TRBV28 and J is TRBJ2-7; the D gene is possibly TRBD2 (5 bases). V shed 1 base and J shed 2 bases, with 9 bases lying between them. The CDR3 totals 14 residues. CDR1 and CDR2 (germline): MDHEN, SYDVKM. Here the CDR3 DNA reads TGTGCCAGCAGTTTATTAGCGCCTACCTACGAGCAGTACTTC. As protein: CASSLLAPTYEQYF.

The chain is built from TRBV5-1 and TRBJ2-5; tentatively, D is TRBD2 (6 bases). Trimming stripped 1 base from V and 1 base from J, with 8 bases between. The CDR3 length is 14 residues. Germline CDR1 SGHRS, CDR2 YFSETQ. For the CDR3, the DNA is TGCGCCAGCAGCTTGACCGGGGGCCAAGAGACCCAGTACTTC. Its protein is CASSLTGGQETQYF.

The chain combines TRBV19 with TRBJ2-3; no clear D gene. The CDR3 has 13 amino acids. Trimming removed 5 bases from V and 4 bases from J, with 10 bases in between. CDR1 is LNHDA and CDR2 is SQIVND in the germline V gene (reference sequence). The CDR3 protein is CASSPLRADTQYF. CDR3 bases: TGTGCCAGTAGTCCCCTTCGGGCAGATACGCAGTATTTT.

This chain links TRBV6-1 with TRBJ2-5, with TRBD1 matching over 8 bases. The J call may be incorrect, as the DNA end agrees better with TRBJ2-7. The germline V gene has CDR1 MNHNS and CDR2 SASEGT. There are 12 residues in the CDR3. The CDR3 loop is CASSGQGYEQYF. Written as DNA, the CDR3 is TGTGCCAGCAGCGGACAGGGTTACGAGCAGTACTTC.

In the case of this clone: The junction departs from germline at one end; a sequencing error may be responsible. The identical CDR3 is also encoded by other nucleotide sequences in the sample. V gene TRBV30 combines with J gene TRBJ1-6; D is possibly TRBD1 (5 bases). Germline V gives CDR1 GTSNPN, CDR2 SVGIG (reference sequence). This CDR3 comprises 14 residues. The CDR3 DNA reads TGTGCCTGGAGTCCAGAAAGGGGTGACTCACCCCTACACTTT. Protein product: CAWSPERGDSPLHF.

The genes are TRBV15 and TRBJ2-7; 7 nucleotides line up with TRBD1. Germline V lookup: CDR1 LNHNV, CDR2 YYDKDF (reference sequence). The J segment lost 9 bases and the V segment lost 4 bases, leaving 6 bases of the junction unmatched. CDR3 length: 12 amino acids. CDR3 loop: CATSTDRALQYF. CDR3 nucleotides: TGTGCCACCAGCACAGACAGGGCCCTGCAGTACTTC.

This chain links TRBV4-2 with TRBJ2-2, with unresolved D. Trimming took off 1 base at V and 4 bases at J, with 4 bases between the two ends. The CDR3 sequence is 13 residues long. Germline V gene data show CDR1 as LGHNA and CDR2 as YNFKEQ. In DNA, the CDR3 is TGTGCCAGCAGCCAAGTACTCACCGGGGAGCTGTTTTTT. It is translated as CASSQVLTGELFF.